The rows below give T cell receptor beta chains drawn from one sample of a study of identical twins. TCRdb processed the 5' RACE reads anew with MiXCR; each CDR3 protein has one entry. Of about 450,000 distinct CDR3 sequences listed, approximately 17% were seen once; the top ten hold 12%. Sequencing input: naive T cells sorted from blood. The receptors come from a man between 50 and 59 years old in good health. Each CDR3 is given with its conserved first and last residue. The D gene is left open where the match is weak. Clone size is not always given. Where it is, it says once, few, many or a class for expanded clones.

-,TRBV12-3/TRBV12-4,few,TRBJ1-1,TGTGCCAGCAGTTGGGGACCGGGACAACTGAACACTGAAGCTTTCTTT,CASSWGPGQLNTEAFF
-,TRBV18,-,TRBJ1-4,TGTGCCAGCTCACCACTCGAGGGGATGGGGGAAAAACTGTTTTTT,CASSPLEGMGEKLFF
-,TRBV28,-,TRBJ1-1,TGTGCCAGCAGTGGGGGCTCGGGGGGGGCGAACACTGAAGCTTTCTTT,CASSGGSGGANTEAFF
-,TRBV27,few,TRBJ2-1,TGTGCCAGCAGTTTACAGCGGAGCTCCTACAATGAGCAGTTCTTC,CASSLQRSSYNEQFF
TRBD1,TRBV20-1,-,TRBJ2-3,TGCAGTGCTAGGGTCGGGACAGGGGGCACAGATACGCAGTATTTT,CSARVGTGGTDTQYF
TRBD2,TRBV20-1,-,TRBJ2-1,TGCAGTGCCAGAACTAGCGTGGAACACAATGAGCAGTTCTTC,CSARTSVEHNEQFF
-,TRBV10-3,-,TRBJ2-3,TGTGCCATCAGTCCCGGGGGCACAGATACGCAGTATTTT,CAISPGGTDTQYF
-,TRBV12-5,-,TRBJ1-2,TGTGCTAGTGTTGGCTACACCTTC,CASVGYTF
-,TRBV12-3/TRBV12-4,few,TRBJ2-1,TGTGCCAGCAGTTTAGATCCGGGGGCCAATGAGCAGTTCTTC,CASSLDPGANEQFF
-,TRBV5-1,few,TRBJ2-1,TGCGCCAGCAGCTTGGTAACAGGGTTAACATACAATGAGCAGTTCTTC,CASSLVTGLTYNEQFF
TRBD1,TRBV7-9,few,TRBJ1-1,TGTGCCAGCAGCCCTCTAGGGACAGGCTCCCGAGCTTTCTTT,CASSPLGTGSRAFF
-,TRBV6-5,-,TRBJ2-2,TGTGCCAGCAGTTACGATCCGGCAGGGCACACCGGGGAGCTGTTTTTT,CASSYDPAGHTGELFF
-,TRBV29-1,many,TRBJ1-1,TGCAGCGTCACCGGGACTATCGACACTGAAGCTTTCTTT,CSVTGTIDTEAFF
-,TRBV29-1,-,TRBJ2-2,TGCACTGCCCGGGACGGCCCCGGGGAGCTGTTTTTT,CTARDGPGELFF
-,TRBV28,few,TRBJ2-6,TGTGCCAGCAGTTTATTGAATCAGGCTGGGGCCAACGTCCTGACTTTC,CASSLLNQAGANVLTF
TRBD1,TRBV20-1,-,TRBJ2-7,TGCAGTGCTCCGGGGACAGAGAGCTACGAGCAGTACTTC,CSAPGTESYEQYF
TRBD2,TRBV5-1,-,TRBJ2-3,TGCGCCAGCAGCTGGGGGACTAGCGGGGGGTACAGCACAGATACGCAGTATTTT,CASSWGTSGGYSTDTQYF
TRBD1,TRBV11-2,few,TRBJ1-5,TGTGCCAGCAGCGACCGGGACAGGGGCAATCAGCCCCAGCATTTT,CASSDRDRGNQPQHF
-,TRBV15,-,TRBJ2-3,TGTGCCACCAGCGGAGGGGGACTAGATACGCAGTATTTT,CATSGGGLDTQYF
TRBD2,TRBV5-1,few,TRBJ2-7,TGCGCCAGCAGCTTGGGCGGGAGCACCTACGAGCAGTACTTC,CASSLGGSTYEQYF
-,TRBV7-2,-,TRBJ2-7,TGTGCCAGCAGCTTATTTACAGACGAGCAGTACTTC,CASSLFTDEQYF
TRBD1,TRBV12-3/TRBV12-4,-,TRBJ2-1,TGTGCCAGCAGTTTGGGACAGGGGCCGGATGAGCAGTTCTTC,CASSLGQGPDEQFF
-,TRBV3-1,many,TRBJ2-5,TGTGCCAGCAGCCAAGAGACCCAGTACTTC,CASSQETQYF
-,TRBV5-1,many,TRBJ2-2,TGCGCCAGCAGCTTCGGGAATCGGAACACCGGGGAGCTGTTTTTT,CASSFGNRNTGELFF
-,TRBV20-1,many,TRBJ1-1,TGCAGTGCTAGAGATGTGGTGGAGTATACTGAAGCTTTCTTT,CSARDVVEYTEAFF
-,TRBV11-2,-,TRBJ1-2,TGTGCCAGCAGCCCAGGGCTAACCTTC,CASSPGLTF
TRBD2,TRBV12-3/TRBV12-4,-,TRBJ2-1,TGTGCCAGCAGCCTAATCCCTGGGACTAGCGGGAGTCGGTACAATGAGCAGTTCTTC,CASSLIPGTSGSRYNEQFF
TRBD2,TRBV4-2,-,TRBJ2-3,TGTGCCAGCAGCCAACCCCTGGGGCTAGCGGGGGGGCCGAGTTCCACAGATACGCAGTATTTT,CASSQPLGLAGGPSSTDTQYF
-,TRBV18,-,TRBJ2-3,TGTGCCAGCTCAGGACGGCCAAACACAGATACGCAGTATTTT,CASSGRPNTDTQYF
-,TRBV7-2,many,TRBJ2-5,TGTGCCAGCAGCGCCCCCGGCAGGGGAGAGACCCAGTACTTC,CASSAPGRGETQYF
TRBD1,TRBV18,-,TRBJ1-2,TGTGCCAGCTCACCACCGGGACAGGGTAGGGGCTACACCTTC,CASSPPGQGRGYTF
TRBD1,TRBV6-2/TRBV6-3,many,TRBJ1-1,TGTGCCAGCAGATGGACAGGAGAAGCTTTCTTT,CASRWTGEAFF
-,TRBV29-1,few,TRBJ2-7,TGCAGCGTTGTTTTGACATCGGACTACGAGCAGTACTTC,CSVVLTSDYEQYF
-,TRBV29-1,-,TRBJ2-7,TGCAGCGTGGGGCACAGGAACCACTACGAGCAGTACTTC,CSVGHRNHYEQYF
-,TRBV12-3/TRBV12-4,-,TRBJ2-5,TGTGCCAGCAGTTCGGTCGGTTGGGAGACCCAGTACTTC,CASSSVGWETQYF
-,TRBV6-1,few,TRBJ2-1,TGTGCCAGCAGTAATCCGGGACGCCATGAGCAGTTCTTC,CASSNPGRHEQFF
-,TRBV3-1,few,TRBJ2-2,TGTGCCAGCAGGCAAACCACAGGGTTGGGAGCACCCACCGGGGAGCTGTTTTTT,CASRQTTGLGAPTGELFF
-,TRBV20-1,-,TRBJ1-1,TGCAGTGCAGTTCGGACGGGGATGAACACTGAAGCTTTCTTT,CSAVRTGMNTEAFF
-,TRBV5-1,many,TRBJ2-3,TGCGCCAGCAGCTTGGGGGCCAGACTCACAGATACGCAGTATTTT,CASSLGARLTDTQYF
-,TRBV4-1,few,TRBJ1-5,TGCGCCAGCAGCCAAGAGTTGGCAGATAATCAGCCCCAGCATTTT,CASSQELADNQPQHF